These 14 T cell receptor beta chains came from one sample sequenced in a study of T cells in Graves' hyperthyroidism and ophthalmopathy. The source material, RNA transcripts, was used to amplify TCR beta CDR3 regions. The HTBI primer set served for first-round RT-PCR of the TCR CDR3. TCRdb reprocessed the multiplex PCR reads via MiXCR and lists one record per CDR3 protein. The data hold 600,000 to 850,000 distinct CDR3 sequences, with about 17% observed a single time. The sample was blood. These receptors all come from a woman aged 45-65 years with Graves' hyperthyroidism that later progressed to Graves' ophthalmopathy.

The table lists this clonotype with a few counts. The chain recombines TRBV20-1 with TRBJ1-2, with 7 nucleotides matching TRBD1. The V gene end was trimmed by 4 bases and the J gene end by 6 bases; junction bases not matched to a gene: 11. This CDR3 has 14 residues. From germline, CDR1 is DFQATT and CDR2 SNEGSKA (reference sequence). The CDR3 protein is CSATLWQGVNGYTF. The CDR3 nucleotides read TGCAGTGCTACTCTCTGGCAGGGGGTGAATGGCTACACCTTC.

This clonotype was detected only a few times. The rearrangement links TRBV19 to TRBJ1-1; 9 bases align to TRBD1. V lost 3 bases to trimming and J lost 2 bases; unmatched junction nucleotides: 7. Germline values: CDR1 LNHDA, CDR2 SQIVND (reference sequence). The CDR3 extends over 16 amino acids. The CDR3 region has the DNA TGTGCCAGTAGTATCATCACAGGGGGCAGAAACACTGAAGCTTTCTTT. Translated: CASSIITGGRNTEAFF.

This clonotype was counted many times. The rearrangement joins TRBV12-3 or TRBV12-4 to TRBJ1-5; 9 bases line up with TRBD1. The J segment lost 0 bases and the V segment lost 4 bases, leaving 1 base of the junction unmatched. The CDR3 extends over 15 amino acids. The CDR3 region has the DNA TGTGCCAGCAGTTGGGACAGGGTTAGCAATCAGCCCCAGCATTTT. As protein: CASSWDRVSNQPQHF.

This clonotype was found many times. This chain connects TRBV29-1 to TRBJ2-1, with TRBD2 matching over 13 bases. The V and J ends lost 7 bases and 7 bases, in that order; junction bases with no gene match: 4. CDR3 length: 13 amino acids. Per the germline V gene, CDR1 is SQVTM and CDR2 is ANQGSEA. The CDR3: CSGQTSGGNEQFF. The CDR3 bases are TGCAGCGGCCAGACTAGCGGGGGGAATGAGCAGTTCTTC.

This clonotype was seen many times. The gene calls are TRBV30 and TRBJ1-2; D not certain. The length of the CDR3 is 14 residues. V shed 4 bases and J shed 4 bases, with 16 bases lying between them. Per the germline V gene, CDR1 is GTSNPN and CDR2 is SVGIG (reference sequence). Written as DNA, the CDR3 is TGTGCCTGGATCCCGGCGGGAGCGGGCTATGGCTACACCTTC. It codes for CAWIPAGAGYGYTF.

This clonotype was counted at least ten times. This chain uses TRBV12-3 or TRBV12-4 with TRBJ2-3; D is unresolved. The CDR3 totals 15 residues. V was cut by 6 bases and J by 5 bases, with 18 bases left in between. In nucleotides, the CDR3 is TGTGCCAGCAGACCAGTCCTCGGACGAGGAGATACGCAGTATTTT. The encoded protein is CASRPVLGRGDTQYF.

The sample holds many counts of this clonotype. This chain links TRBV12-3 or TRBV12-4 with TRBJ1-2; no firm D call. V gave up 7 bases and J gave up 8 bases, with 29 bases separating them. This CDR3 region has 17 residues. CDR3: CASTFLSLDRDGTGYTF. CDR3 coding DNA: TGTGCCAGCACCTTTCTGAGTCTTGACCGGGATGGAACGGGCTACACCTTC.

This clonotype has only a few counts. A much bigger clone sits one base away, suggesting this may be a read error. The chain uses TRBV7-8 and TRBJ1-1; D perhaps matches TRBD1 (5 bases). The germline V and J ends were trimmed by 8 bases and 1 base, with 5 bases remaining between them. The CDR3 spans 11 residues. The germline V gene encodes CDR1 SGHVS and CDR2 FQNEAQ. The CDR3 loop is CASGANTEAFF. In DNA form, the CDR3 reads TGTGCCAGCGGGGCGAACACTGAAGCTTTCTTT.

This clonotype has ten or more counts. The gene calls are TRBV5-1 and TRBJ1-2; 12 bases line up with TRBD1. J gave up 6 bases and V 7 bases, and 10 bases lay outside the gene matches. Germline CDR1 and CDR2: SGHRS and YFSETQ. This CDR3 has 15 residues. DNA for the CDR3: TGCGCCAGCCTGCGAGGGGACAGGGGGCGCGATGGCTACACCTTC. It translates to CASLRGDRGRDGYTF.

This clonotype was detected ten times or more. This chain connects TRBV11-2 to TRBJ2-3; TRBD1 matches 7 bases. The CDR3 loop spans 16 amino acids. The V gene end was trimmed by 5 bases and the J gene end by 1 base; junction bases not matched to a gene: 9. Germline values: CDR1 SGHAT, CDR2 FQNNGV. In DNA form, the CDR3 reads TGTGCCAGCAGCGAAGACAGGGTCGGAGGCACAGATACGCAGTATTTT. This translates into CASSEDRVGGTDTQYF.

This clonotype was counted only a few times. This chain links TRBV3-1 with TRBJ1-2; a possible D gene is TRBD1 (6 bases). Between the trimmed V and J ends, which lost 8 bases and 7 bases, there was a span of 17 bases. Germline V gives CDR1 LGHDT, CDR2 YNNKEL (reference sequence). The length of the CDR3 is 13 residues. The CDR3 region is CASLVRQGTGYTF. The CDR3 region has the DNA TGTGCCAGCCTAGTCAGGCAGGGGACTGGCTACACCTTC.

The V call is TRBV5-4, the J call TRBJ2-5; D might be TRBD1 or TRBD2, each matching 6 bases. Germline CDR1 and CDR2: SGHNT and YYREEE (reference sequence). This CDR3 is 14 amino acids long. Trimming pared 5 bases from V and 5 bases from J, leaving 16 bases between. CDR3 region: CASSPDLGGETQYF. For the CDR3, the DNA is TGTGCCAGCAGTCCGGACCTGGGGGGCGAGACCCAGTACTTC. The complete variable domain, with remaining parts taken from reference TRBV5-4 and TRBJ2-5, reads ETGVTQSPTHLIKTRGQQVTLRCSSQSGHNTVSWYQQALGQGPQFIFQYYREEENGRGNFPPRFSGLQFPNYSSELNVNALELDDSALYLCASSPDLGGETQYFGPGTRLLVL.

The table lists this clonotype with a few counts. CDR3 protein: CSVKVTGLNGYTF. The CDR3 DNA reads TGCAGTGTTAAAGTAACGGGGTTGAATGGCTACACCTTC. This chain uses TRBV20-1 with TRBJ1-2; D is uncertain. The ends were cut back, 7 bases at V and 6 bases at J, with 18 bases in the middle. The germline CDR1 and CDR2 sequences are DFQATT and SNEGSKA (reference sequence). This CDR3 region has 13 residues.

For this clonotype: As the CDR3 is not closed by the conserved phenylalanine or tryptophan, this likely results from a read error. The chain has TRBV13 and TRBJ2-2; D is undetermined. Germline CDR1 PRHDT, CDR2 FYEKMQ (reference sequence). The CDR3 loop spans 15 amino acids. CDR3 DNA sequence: TGTGTCAGCAGCTTCGGACGATGGAACACCGGGGAGCTGTTTCTT. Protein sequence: CVSSFGRWNTGELFL.